This is a list of T cell receptor beta chains from one sample in a study of cytomegalovirus exposure and HLA in healthy donors. TCRdb keeps only in-frame clones here, not all; method: immunoSEQ multiplex PCR. In total, the table holds 100,000 to 150,000 clones. Sequenced material: PBMCs. The receptors originated from a woman aged 40 to 50 in good health and CMV-seropositive. CDR3s include the opening cysteine and the closing phenylalanine or tryptophan. The D gene is left open where the match is weak.

CASSRDRGFGTEAFF	TGTGCCAGCTCACGGGACAGGGGGTTTGGCACTGAAGCTTTCTTT	TRBV18	TRBJ1-1	TRBD1
CASSLDGGGVDEQFF	TGCGCCAGCAGCTTGGACGGGGGAGGGGTCGATGAGCAGTTCTTC	TRBV5-1	TRBJ2-1	TRBD2
CASSLVGTSIYEQYF	TGTGCCAGCAGTTTAGTCGGGACTAGCATCTACGAGCAGTACTTC	TRBV28	TRBJ2-7	TRBD2
CASSLSGSTYEQYF	TGTGCCAGCAGTTTGTCGGGGAGTACCTACGAGCAGTACTTC	TRBV28	TRBJ2-7	.
CASRLQGSETQYF	TGTGCCAGCAGATTACAGGGTTCAGAGACCCAGTACTTC	TRBV6-5	TRBJ2-5	.
CAWSVGTEAFF	TGTGCCTGGAGTGTCGGGACTGAAGCTTTCTTT	TRBV30	TRBJ1-1	.
CASSFQLSYEQYF	TGTGCCAGCAGCTTCCAACTATCATACGAGCAGTACTTC	TRBV5-4	TRBJ2-7	.
CASRPGGQGNSYEQYF	TGTGCCAGCAGACCGGGCGGACAGGGTAACTCCTACGAGCAGTACTTC	TRBV28	TRBJ2-7	TRBD1
CSIIQGAGEKLFF	TGCAGCATTATACAGGGGGCGGGCGAAAAACTGTTTTTT	TRBV29-1	TRBJ1-4	TRBD1
CASRRTSGAYNEQFF	TGTGCCAGCAGACGGACTAGCGGAGCCTACAATGAGCAGTTCTTC	TRBV7-2	TRBJ2-1	TRBD2
CASSHNLLGLAGGIGETQYF	TGTGCCAGCAGCCATAACCTACTAGGACTAGCGGGAGGTATTGGAGAGACCCAGTACTTC	TRBV7-7	TRBJ2-5	TRBD2
CASSGVSHTGELFF	TGTGCCAGTAGTGGAGTCAGCCACACCGGGGAGCTGTTTTTT	TRBV19	TRBJ2-2	.
CASRPSGRADTQYF	TGCGCCAGCAGGCCTAGCGGGAGAGCAGATACGCAGTATTTT	TRBV5-1	TRBJ2-3	TRBD2
CASSSTGWGEGLDEQYF	TGTGCCAGCAGCTCGACGGGCTGGGGGGAGGGCCTCGACGAGCAGTACTTC	TRBV5-6	TRBJ2-7	TRBD2
CSVATPRGLISTDTQYF	TGCAGCGTTGCCACTCCCCGGGGTCTTATAAGCACAGATACGCAGTATTTT	TRBV29-1	TRBJ2-3	.
CASSPMTGGYTEAFF	TGCGCCAGCAGCCCGATGACAGGGGGCTACACTGAAGCTTTCTTT	TRBV5-1	TRBJ1-1	TRBD1
CASTGTGPYNEQFF	TGTGCCAGCACCGGGACAGGACCCTACAATGAGCAGTTCTTC	TRBV27	TRBJ2-1	TRBD1
CASSEGVTNEKLFF	TGTGCCAGCAGTGAAGGAGTAACTAATGAAAAACTGTTTTTT	TRBV6-1	TRBJ1-4	.
CASSSGQGRGEQYF	TGTGCCAGCAGCTCGGGCCAGGGGAGGGGCGAGCAGTACTTC	TRBV7-8	TRBJ2-7	.
CASSQVTGSNEQFF	TGTGCCAGCAGCCAAGTAACCGGGAGCAATGAGCAGTTCTTC	TRBV14	TRBJ2-1	.